This T cell receptor (beta chain) was observed in a study of T cells in Graves' hyperthyroidism and ophthalmopathy. Study conclusions and caveats: Onset of ophthalmopathy came a median approximately 6.5 months after the model predicted it. Blood also held most thyroid clonotypes expanded beyond 0.001.

The germline CDR1 and CDR2 sequences are KGHDR and SFDVKD. The V end lost 9 bases, the J end lost 1 base, and 5 bases lay between the germline ends. CDR3 size: 11 residues. Amplified TCR beta CDR3 regions derived from RNA transcripts. The HTBI primer set was used in a first-round RT-PCR of the TCR CDR3. TCRdb fed the multiplex PCR reads into MiXCR, producing one record per CDR3 protein. The sample carries 490,000 or so distinct CDR3 sequences, around 50% recorded once. This clonotype was counted ten times or more. Antigen: not known. Clinical symptoms, serum thyroxine, TRAb, thyroid ultrasound and orbital computed tomography informed diagnoses.

The sequencing sample was made of peripheral blood or thyroid tissue (not recorded which). The clonotype originates from an adult woman with Graves' disease, either hyperthyroidism or ophthalmopathy (not recorded which). The chain carries TRBV24-1 and TRBJ1-1; D gene unclear. The CDR3 DNA reads as TGTGCCACCCAAGGGAACACTGAAGCTTTCTTT. Translation: CATQGNTEAFF.